The present entry profiles one T cell receptor beta chain with its context. Patients of the Seattle cohort, enrolled during active infection, were followed longitudinally. Here immunoSEQ multiplex PCR was the method, and the copy in TCRdb shows in-frame clones only, minus some. In the table there are roughly 180,000 clones, more than 65% of which are singletons. The CDR3 has 14 residues. CDR1 is KGHDR and CDR2 is SFDVKD in the germline V gene. Trimming removed 4 bases at V and 0 bases at J, with 8 bases between. This sample is drawn from a study of blood T cell repertoires in COVID-19. About the research overall: Researchers got acute and convalescent COVID-19 samples from the United States, Italy and Spain.

The sequence came from a woman aged 60-75 years with COVID-19, enrolled during active disease. The specimen sequenced was peripheral blood. The chain uses TRBV24-1 and TRBJ1-1; D is possibly TRBD1 (5 bases). CDR3 amino acids: CATSEAGVNTEAFF. The CDR3 coding sequence is TGTGCCACCAGTGAGGCGGGGGTGAACACTGAAGCTTTCTTT.